These 4 T cell receptor beta chains came from one sample sequenced in a study of lymphopenia after photon versus proton radiotherapy. Sequencing was performed with immunoSEQ multiplex PCR; in TCRdb, only in-frame clones are kept and a portion is missing. Here the sample spans roughly 76,000 clones, 85% to 95% being singletons. The specimen comprised peripheral blood, sampled from a patient treated with photon-based radiotherapy. The receptors stem from a woman in her forties with cholangiocarcinoma.

The V gene is TRBV4-1, the J gene TRBJ2-7; D perhaps matches TRBD1 (6 bases). The germline gives CDR1 MGHRA, CDR2 YSYEKL. V was shortened by 5 bases and J by 3 bases, with 17 bases between the two germline ends. The CDR3 is 15 residues long. The CDR3 loop reads CASSVRGQGHYEQYF. In DNA form, the CDR3 reads TGCGCCAGCAGCGTTAGGGGACAAGGACACTACGAGCAGTACTTC.

This sequence joins TRBV29-1 and TRBJ1-1; D gene ambiguous. Germline V gene data show CDR1 as SQVTM and CDR2 as ANQGSEA. V lost 4 bases and J lost 9, with 15 bases in between. This CDR3 contains 12 residues. CDR3 protein: CSVVSGTNQAFF. The CDR3 DNA reads as TGCAGCGTTGTTTCAGGAACCAACCAAGCTTTCTTT.

The chain is built from TRBV5-6 and TRBJ1-2, with 11 bases aligning to TRBD1. J lost 5 bases, V lost 6 bases, and 9 bases had no gene match. Germline CDR1 reads SGHDT; CDR2 reads YYEEEE. The CDR3 is 15 amino acids. The CDR3 DNA reads as TGTGCCAGCAACCCGTACCGGGACAGGGGGTATGGCTACACCTTC. This gives the protein CASNPYRDRGYGYTF.

The rearrangement joins TRBV4-2 to TRBJ1-1; 8 positions agree with TRBD1. The CDR3 is 15 amino acids. Germline CDR1 and CDR2: LGHNA and YNFKEQ. V dropped 5 bases and J dropped 2; count of bases not matched to a gene: 7. CDR3 loop: CASSIWTGPNTEAFF. The CDR3 nucleotides are TGTGCCAGCAGCATATGGACAGGGCCAAACACTGAAGCTTTCTTT.